One sample yielded the 11 T cell receptor beta chains listed below, sequenced in a study of beta chain features in type 1 diabetes. Notes on the study in general: Within each of all four CD4+ subsets, Type 1 diabetes patients had TCRB CDR3s that were moderately but significantly shorter.

The whole isolated RNA underwent reverse transcription, so sequencing captured expressed TCRB transcripts. Sequencing used immunoSEQ multiplex PCR; TCRdb keeps in-frame clones, though not all of them. This table holds hundreds of thousands of clones, about an eighth found once. What these receptors recognize is not known. The sequenced sample was naive CD4+ T cells from blood. The receptors were sampled from a man between 18 and 29 years old with type 1 diabetes.

This clone appeared a few times. This sequence joins TRBV28 and TRBJ2-7, with 10 bases lining up with TRBD1. The CDR3 contains 16 residues. Germline V gene data show CDR1 as MDHEN and CDR2 as SYDVKM. The V gene end was trimmed by 5 bases and the J gene end by 1 base; junction bases not matched to a gene: 8. The CDR3 bases are TGTGCCAGCAGTATATACCGGGACAGGGGTTCCTACGAGCAGTACTTC. Protein sequence: CASSIYRDRGSYEQYF.

This clone has just a few counts. V and J are TRBV6-1 and TRBJ2-5; D is undetermined. With 0 bases removed from V and 7 bases from J, the gap between germline ends came to 18 bases. Germline V lookup: CDR1 MNHNS, CDR2 SASEGT. The CDR3 is made up of 16 amino acids. CDR3 protein: CASSEARDQSRGTQYF. In nucleotides, the CDR3 is TGTGCCAGCAGTGAAGCGCGAGATCAATCCAGAGGGACCCAGTACTTC.

V usage is TRBV9 and J usage is TRBJ2-1; 13 positions agree with TRBD2. J was trimmed by 7 bases and V by 3 bases; bases with no gene match: 10. The germline V gene encodes CDR1 SGDLS and CDR2 YYNGEE. The CDR3 sequence is 17 residues long. CDR3 residues: CASSGGLAGAQGNEQFF. The CDR3 DNA sequence: TGTGCCAGCAGCGGCGGACTAGCGGGGGCCCAGGGGAATGAGCAGTTCTTC.

This chain joins TRBV28 and TRBJ2-1; D possibly uses TRBD1 or TRBD2 (5 bases each). Per germline, CDR1 MDHEN and CDR2 SYDVKM. The CDR3 is 14 amino acids. V was clipped by 6 bases and J by 4 bases, with 13 bases between them. CDR3 sequence reads: CASSLGRHYNEQFF. The CDR3 bases are TGTGCCAGCAGCCTGGGACGGCATTACAATGAGCAGTTCTTC.

As to this clone: Its ends do not fully match the called genes, so a read error is possible. This chain connects TRBV7-7 to TRBJ2-7; D possibly corresponds to TRBD1 (6 bases). Germline CDR1 reads SSHAT; CDR2 reads FNYEAQ (reference sequence). The length of the CDR3 is 18 residues. The CDR3, as DNA: TGTGCTAGCAGCCTCAAGGCCGGCCGCGACAGGATATCCTACGAGCAGTACTTC. Translation gives CASSLKAGRDRISYEQYF. Filled out from reference TRBV7-7 and TRBJ2-7, the complete variable domain reads GAGVSQSPRYKVTKRGQDVTLRCDPISSHATLYWYQQALGQGPEFLTYFNYEAQPDKSGLPSDRFSAERPEGSISTLTIQRTEQRDSAMYRCASSLKAGRDRISYEQYFGPGTRLTVT.

This rearrangement joins TRBV6-5 to TRBJ2-1, with 10 bases matching TRBD1. The CDR3 is made up of 15 amino acids. J gave up 4 bases and V 5 bases, and 5 bases lay outside the gene matches. Germline values: CDR1 MNHEY, CDR2 SVGAGI. CDR3 DNA: TGTGCCAGCAGTCAGACAGGGGGCTATTACAATGAGCAGTTCTTC. Protein product: CASSQTGGYYNEQFF.

V usage is TRBV15 and J usage is TRBJ1-1; 9 nucleotides line up with TRBD1. CDR3 length equals 15 residues. CDR1 is LNHNV, CDR2 YYDKDF, per germline (reference sequence). The V and J ends lost 9 bases and 3 bases, in that order; junction bases with no gene match: 11. CDR3 in DNA: TGTGCCACTTCGGGACAGGGCGACGGGCACACTGAAGCTTTCTTT. Protein product: CATSGQGDGHTEAFF.

This sequence joins TRBV19 and TRBJ2-5, with 7 bases fitting TRBD1. The CDR3 has 17 amino acids. Losses at the gene ends were 3 bases for V and 2 bases for J; bases not matched to a gene: 12. Germline V lookup: CDR1 LNHDA, CDR2 SQIVND (reference sequence). This CDR3 reads CASSIAGTAGGQETQYF. The CDR3, as DNA: TGTGCCAGTAGTATTGCTGGGACGGCAGGGGGTCAAGAGACCCAGTACTTC.

This chain links TRBV5-4 with TRBJ1-4; D not certain. Germline CDR1 is SGHNT and CDR2 is YYREEE (reference sequence). This CDR3 is 13 amino acids long. V was shortened by 3 bases and J by 8 bases, with 11 bases between the two germline ends. Written as DNA, the CDR3 is TGTGCCAGCAGCTACAACAAGTGGGAAAAACTGTTTTTT. Translation gives CASSYNKWEKLFF.

This chain links TRBV7-6 with TRBJ2-5, with 9 bases lining up with TRBD2. This CDR3 comprises 14 residues. The J segment lost 5 bases and the V segment lost 3 bases, leaving 4 bases of the junction unmatched. Germline CDR1 and CDR2: SGHVS and FNYEAQ. CDR3 sequence reads: CASSFSSGVETQYF. The CDR3 DNA reads as TGTGCCAGCAGCTTCTCTAGCGGGGTCGAGACCCAGTACTTC. The full variable domain, rest sourced from reference TRBV7-6 and TRBJ2-5, is GAGVSQSPRYKVTKRGQDVALRCDPISGHVSLYWYRQALGQGPEFLTYFNYEAQQDKSGLPNDRFSAERPEGSISTLTIQRTEQRDSAMYRCASSFSSGVETQYFGPGTRLLVL.

This rearrangement joins TRBV6-6 to TRBJ1-1; 8 positions match TRBD1. The CDR3 spans 13 residues. The ends lost 0 bases at V and 11 bases at J; junction bases unmatched: 5. Germline V lookup: CDR1 MNHNY, CDR2 SVGAGI (reference sequence). The CDR3 DNA reads as TGTGCCAGCAGTTACTCGAAGGGGGACAGGGCTTTCTTT. Amino acids: CASSYSKGDRAFF.